Presented here are 21 T cell receptor beta chains from one specimen sequenced in a study of blood T cell repertoires in COVID-19 (dated by TCRdb to about 2020). Receptors were amplified or captured by the immunoSEQ multiplex PCR assay. TCRdb stores this immuneACCESS table with in-frame sequences only. Part of the clones is absent; in the studies checked, under half of the shortfall reflects unresolved V genes, and no reason is known for the rest. The table for this sample lists around 40,000 clones; around 87% of them were counted only once. The top ten hold around 24% of the sample. Sequencing used peripheral blood. The receptors originated from a man aged 45-65 years with active or convalescent COVID-19.

The chain joins TRBV13 to TRBJ1-1; no firm D call. Germline V gene lookup returns CDR1 PRHDT and CDR2 FYEKMQ (reference sequence). There are 16 residues in the CDR3. Trimming took off 5 bases at V and 3 bases at J, with 19 bases between the two ends. The CDR3 DNA follows: TGTGCCAGCAGCCTACCTCACGAGGGAGAGGACACTGAAGCTTTCTTT. Encoded protein: CASSLPHEGEDTEAFF.

The rearrangement uses TRBV7-3 and TRBJ2-2, with D possibly matching TRBD2 (5 bases). Trimming removed 5 bases at V and 8 bases at J, with 12 bases between. The CDR3 totals 13 residues. CDR1 and CDR2 (germline): SGHTA, FQGTGA. Written as DNA, the CDR3 is TGTGCCAGCAGCCTAGCCTCGAGGGGGGAGCTGTTTTTT. It is translated as CASSLASRGELFF.

The rearrangement joins TRBV28 to TRBJ2-3; the match to TRBD2 covers 9 bases. Per germline, CDR1 MDHEN and CDR2 SYDVKM. The J segment lost 2 bases and the V segment lost 7 bases, leaving 16 bases of the junction unmatched. The CDR3 runs 18 residues. CDR3 in amino acids: CASTPPTSGVTDTDTQYF. The CDR3 DNA sequence: TGTGCCAGCACCCCGCCGACTAGCGGAGTCACCGACACAGATACGCAGTATTTT.

The chain joins TRBV7-8 to TRBJ2-3, with 7 bases fitting TRBD2. The CDR3 loop spans 18 amino acids. V was clipped by 0 bases and J by 1 base; unmatched bases: 10. The germline CDR1 and CDR2 sequences are SGHVS and FQNEAQ. In DNA, the CDR3 is TGTGCCAGCAGCTTAGCTTCCCGTGGGGCGGGAGGCACAGATACGCAGTATTTT. This codes for CASSLASRGAGGTDTQYF. Complete variable domain (other parts from reference TRBV7-8 and TRBJ2-3): GAGVSQSPRYKVAKRGQDVALRCDPISGHVSLFWYQQALGQGPEFLTYFQNEAQLDKSGLPSDRFFAERPEGSVSTLKIQRTQQEDSAVYLCASSLASRGAGGTDTQYFGPGTRLTVL.

CDR3 sequence reads: CASSIGPAGGSDTQYF. CDR3 DNA sequence: TGTGCCAGTAGTATAGGACCAGCGGGAGGATCAGATACGCAGTATTTT. The chain links TRBV19 to TRBJ2-3; TRBD2 aligns across 9 bases. Trimming cost V 1 base and J 4 bases; bases outside gene matches: 6. This CDR3 has 16 residues. The germline V gene encodes CDR1 LNHDA and CDR2 SQIVND (reference sequence).

This clone has a single count. The genes are TRBV19 and TRBJ1-3, with D unresolved. The CDR3 spans 12 residues. Germline-derived CDR1 and CDR2 are LNHDA and SQIVND (reference sequence). V was cut by 10 bases and J by 5 bases, with 12 bases left in between. CDR3 in amino acids: CATSGFRNTIYF. CDR3 bases: TGTGCCACGTCCGGGTTCCGAAACACCATATATTTT. The variable domain in full, with the rest retrieved from reference TRBV19 and TRBJ1-3, is DGGITQSPKYLFRKEGQNVTLSCEQNLNHDAMYWYRQDPGQGLRLIYYSQIVNDFQKGDIAEGYSVSREKKESFPLTVTSAQKNPTAFYLCATSGFRNTIYFGEGSWLTVV.

This clone was counted only a few times. This rearrangement joins TRBV5-1 to TRBJ2-5; tentatively, D is TRBD2 (6 bases). Between the trimmed V and J ends, which lost 4 bases and 5 bases, there was a span of 15 bases. Looked up from germline, CDR1 is SGHRS and CDR2 is YFSETQ. This CDR3 spans 14 amino acids. The CDR3 protein is CASSLPSAGETQYF. DNA for the CDR3: TGCGCCAGCAGCCTCCCTAGCGCGGGGGAGACCCAGTACTTC. Combining the CDR3 with reference TRBV5-1 and TRBJ2-5 gives the whole variable domain KAGVTQTPRYLIKTRGQQVTLSCSPISGHRSVSWYQQTPGQGLQFLFEYFSETQRNKGNFPGRFSGRQFSNSRSEMNVSTLELGDSALYLCASSLPSAGETQYFGPGTRLLVL.

The chain is built from TRBV2 and TRBJ1-1; perhaps TRBD1 as D (5 bases). Trimming pared 6 bases from V and 5 bases from J, leaving 13 bases between. Germline V gene data show CDR1 as SNHLY and CDR2 as FYNNEI. The CDR3 consists of 13 residues. CDR3 region: CASSPRQKTEAFF. In DNA form, the CDR3 reads TGTGCCAGCAGCCCGAGACAGAAGACTGAAGCTTTCTTT.

This clone was detected a few times. The V gene is TRBV7-6, the J gene TRBJ1-3; unclear D gene. The CDR3 is 15 residues long. V dropped 1 base and J dropped 0 bases, with 7 bases sitting between them. Germline CDR1 reads SGHVS; CDR2 reads FNYEAQ. CDR3 sequence reads: CASSLEAGSGNTIYF. The CDR3 DNA reads TGTGCCAGCAGCTTAGAGGCGGGCTCTGGAAACACCATATATTTT.

This chain connects TRBV30 to TRBJ1-1, with 8 bases identical to TRBD1. The length of the CDR3 is 14 residues. CDR1 is GTSNPN and CDR2 is SVGIG in the germline V gene (reference sequence). V lost 4 bases, J lost 4 bases, and 8 bases stayed unmatched. The CDR3 here is CAWKDQDRVTEAFF. The CDR3 DNA reads TGTGCCTGGAAGGATCAGGACAGGGTCACTGAAGCTTTCTTT.

The J gene is TRBJ1-4, the V gene TRBV5-1, with D possibly being TRBD1 (5 bases). The germline V and J ends were trimmed by 1 base and 5 bases, with 15 bases remaining between them. In germline, CDR1 is SGHRS, CDR2 YFSETQ. The CDR3 consists of 16 residues. The CDR3 loop reads CASSLLGTGENEKLFF. CDR3 nucleotides: TGCGCCAGCAGCTTGCTGGGGACGGGGGAAAATGAAAAACTGTTTTTT.

The chain combines TRBV7-7 with TRBJ2-2, with 9 bases identical to TRBD1. Germline loops: CDR1 SSHAT, CDR2 FNYEAQ (reference sequence). The CDR3 length is 15 residues. V dropped 5 bases and J dropped 6; count of bases not matched to a gene: 7. The CDR3 bases are TGTGCCAGCAGCCAAGGGACAGGGCGCGCCGGGGAGCTGTTTTTT. Translated, it gives CASSQGTGRAGELFF.

This clone has a single count. This chain uses TRBV7-9 with TRBJ1-5; D remains unclear. This CDR3 contains 16 residues. Germline values: CDR1 SEHNR, CDR2 FQNEAQ (reference sequence). Trimming took 4 bases from V and 2 from J, leaving 15 bases between them. The CDR3: CASSSGEGWGNQPQHF. The CDR3 DNA sequence: TGTGCCAGCAGCTCCGGTGAGGGATGGGGCAATCAGCCCCAGCATTTT.

This clone was recorded only once. This sequence joins TRBV19 and TRBJ1-3, with 7 bases lining up with TRBD1. Trimming took 3 bases from V and 2 from J; bases not matched to a gene: 4. The CDR3 contains 15 residues. The germline gives CDR1 LNHDA, CDR2 SQIVND (reference sequence). CDR3 in amino acids: CASSIQQGPGNTIYF. The CDR3 DNA sequence: TGTGCCAGTAGTATTCAACAGGGGCCTGGAAACACCATATATTTT.

V usage is TRBV7-9 and J usage is TRBJ1-2, with 9 bases that match TRBD1. CDR3 length equals 13 residues. Trimming took 5 bases from V and 8 from J; bases not matched to a gene: 6. In germline, CDR1 is SEHNR, CDR2 FQNEAQ (reference sequence). The CDR3 bases are TGTGCCAGCAGCCCTTACAGGGGGCTCGGCTACACCTTC. Amino acid sequence: CASSPYRGLGYTF.

The gene calls are TRBV19 and TRBJ1-4, with D maybe TRBD1 (6 bases). The CDR3 totals 14 residues. The V end was cut by 3 bases, the J end by 8 bases, with 13 bases between. Looked up from germline, CDR1 is LNHDA and CDR2 is SQIVND (reference sequence). CDR3 sequence: CASSMPGTKEKLFF. Here the CDR3 DNA reads TGTGCCAGTAGTATGCCCGGGACAAAGGAAAAACTGTTTTTT. Together with reference TRBV19 and TRBJ1-4, the CDR3 gives the full variable domain: DGGITQSPKYLFRKEGQNVTLSCEQNLNHDAMYWYRQDPGQGLRLIYYSQIVNDFQKGDIAEGYSVSREKKESFPLTVTSAQKNPTAFYLCASSMPGTKEKLFFGSGTQLSVL.

This chain connects TRBV18 to TRBJ1-1; 9 positions agree with TRBD1. Germline CDR1 KGHSH, CDR2 LQKENI. The CDR3 length is 16 residues. After removal of 3 bases from V and 0 bases from J, the junction contained 5 bases not matched to a gene. In DNA, the CDR3 is TGTGCCAGCTCACCGATGACAGGGGGGATGAACACTGAAGCTTTCTTT. Protein: CASSPMTGGMNTEAFF.

The chain is built from TRBV15 and TRBJ2-1; D is unresolved. The V gene's germline CDR1 is LNHNV and CDR2 YYDKDF (reference sequence). V lost 1 base and J lost 8, with 12 bases in between. This CDR3 comprises 14 residues. The CDR3 is CATSRVGSRDEQFF. CDR3 bases: TGTGCCACCAGCAGAGTCGGTAGCCGGGATGAGCAGTTCTTC. The variable domain in full, with the rest retrieved from reference TRBV15 and TRBJ2-1, is DAMVIQNPRYQVTQFGKPVTLSCSQTLNHNVMYWYQQKSSQAPKLLFHYYDKDFNNEADTPDNFQSRRPNTSFCFLDIRSPGLGDTAMYLCATSRVGSRDEQFFGPGTRLTVL.

The chain employs TRBV6-6 and TRBJ2-2; the match to TRBD1 covers 7 bases. The CDR3 contains 13 residues. Per the germline V gene, CDR1 is MNHNY and CDR2 is SVGAGI (reference sequence). J lost 4 bases, V lost 6 bases, and 2 bases had no gene match. CDR3 region: CASSGQATGELFF. The CDR3 bases are TGTGCCAGCAGCGGACAGGCCACCGGGGAGCTGTTTTTT.

This chain uses TRBV4-2 with TRBJ1-4, with TRBD1 identical over 8 bases. The V gene end was trimmed by 4 bases and the J gene end by 8 bases; junction bases not matched to a gene: 15. Germline assignment: CDR1 LGHNA and CDR2 YNFKEQ. This CDR3 comprises 17 residues. CDR3 bases: TGTGCCAGCAGCCCTCTTGAGAATCAGGGGGCGCGGGAAAAACTGTTTTTT. It translates to CASSPLENQGAREKLFF.

J is TRBJ2-1 and V is TRBV6-5; D remains unclear. The CDR3 totals 14 residues. V was trimmed by 5 bases and J by 1 base, leaving 9 bases between them. The germline gives CDR1 MNHEY, CDR2 SVGAGI. The CDR3 bases are TGTGCCAGCAGTAGGCAGGCGTCCTACAATGAGCAGTTCTTC. Protein sequence: CASSRQASYNEQFF.